These 32 T cell receptor beta chains share one sample of origin, sequenced in a study of T cells after yellow fever vaccination. One entry per CDR3 protein, called by TCRdb with MiXCR from the 5' RACE reads. The sample consists of some 300,000 distinct CDR3 sequences, roughly 9% of them appearing once. Here the sequenced sample was CD4+ T cells sorted from PBMCs, taken 5 days after the yellow fever booster vaccination. All receptors derive from a young man who received the YFV17D yellow fever vaccine.

This clonotype was counted ten times or more. An end of the junction does not agree with germline; a read error may underlie this. V is TRBV7-7 and J is TRBJ2-5; a possible D gene is TRBD1 (6 bases). The V gene's germline CDR1 is SSHAT and CDR2 FNYEAQ (reference sequence). This CDR3 region has 15 residues. CDR3 in amino acids: CASRKTGTSVETQYF. The CDR3 region has the DNA TGTGCTAGCAGAAAAACCGGGACATCTGTCGAGACCCAGTACTTC. The full variable domain, rest sourced from reference TRBV7-7 and TRBJ2-5, is GAGVSQSPRYKVTKRGQDVTLRCDPISSHATLYWYQQALGQGPEFLTYFNYEAQPDKSGLPSDRFSAERPEGSISTLTIQRTEQRDSAMYRCASRKTGTSVETQYFGPGTRLLVL.

This chain links TRBV5-1 with TRBJ1-1, with 8 nucleotides matching TRBD1. CDR3 length equals 15 residues. Germline-derived CDR1 and CDR2 are SGHRS and YFSETQ. V lost 3 bases, J lost 4 bases, and 8 bases stayed unmatched. The CDR3 loop reads CASSSSGGWGTEAFF. CDR3 sequence (DNA): TGCGCCAGCAGCTCATCAGGGGGCTGGGGCACTGAAGCTTTCTTT.

This chain joins TRBV6-5 and TRBJ1-5; no firm D call. The CDR3 totals 13 residues. Germline V gives CDR1 MNHEY, CDR2 SVGAGI. V was clipped by 6 bases and J by 5 bases, with 11 bases between them. In DNA form, the CDR3 reads TGTGCCAGCAGATTTAGGTCTGATCAGCCCCAGCATTTT. Amino acid sequence: CASRFRSDQPQHF.

The CDR3, as DNA: TGCGCCAGCAGTGTAAGCGCTGAAGCTTTCTTT. Translating gives CASSVSAEAFF. The J gene is TRBJ1-1, the V gene TRBV10-2; D uncertain. The CDR3 runs 11 residues. The V and J ends lost 4 bases and 6 bases respectively, with 6 bases between them. The germline gives CDR1 WSHSY, CDR2 SAAADI.

The chain carries TRBV4-2 and TRBJ2-3; tentatively, D is TRBD2 (7 bases). The length of the CDR3 is 16 residues. Trimming cost V 1 base and J 3 bases, with 14 bases left between them. From germline, CDR1 is LGHNA and CDR2 YNFKEQ. The CDR3 DNA is TGTGCCAGCAGCCAAGTGTATGGGGGGGCTACAGATACGCAGTATTTT. Its protein is CASSQVYGGATDTQYF.

The chain carries TRBV6-2 or TRBV6-3 and TRBJ2-7; D not resolved. V shed 2 bases and J shed 2 bases, with 4 bases lying between them. CDR1 and CDR2 (germline): MNHEY, SVGEGT. This CDR3 contains 12 residues. This chain's CDR3 is CASSYNTYEQYV. The CDR3 DNA is TGTGCCAGCAGTTACAACACCTACGAGCAGTACGTC.

There are many counts of this clonotype. The V call is TRBV6-2 or TRBV6-3, the J call TRBJ2-2, with D perhaps TRBD2 (6 bases). CDR1 is MNHEY and CDR2 is SVGEGT in the germline V gene. Trimming removed 2 bases at V and 0 bases at J, with 19 bases between. The CDR3 spans 19 residues. DNA for the CDR3: TGTGCCAGCAGTTACCGCCGACTAGTCCCCATTACGAACACCGGGGAGCTGTTTTTT. It is translated as CASSYRRLVPITNTGELFF.

This clonotype has more than one count but fewer than ten. This rearrangement joins TRBV20-1 to TRBJ2-1; 12 nucleotides align to TRBD2. The CDR3 length is 14 residues. Germline trimming cut 6 bases from V and 7 bases from J; bases unmatched to any gene: 7. The germline V gene has CDR1 DFQATT and CDR2 SNEGSKA (reference sequence). The CDR3 loop is CSATPSGGVNEQFF. DNA of the CDR3: TGCAGTGCCACGCCTAGCGGGGGGGTTAATGAGCAGTTCTTC.

The rearrangement uses TRBV3-1 and TRBJ1-4, with unresolved D. The CDR3 runs 13 residues. Germline V CDR1 and CDR2: LGHDT, YNNKEL (reference sequence). The V gene lost 3 bases and the J gene lost 6 bases, with 8 bases spanning the gap. CDR3 amino acids: CASSHAAYEKLFF. CDR3 sequence (DNA): TGTGCCAGCAGCCACGCTGCTTATGAAAAACTGTTTTTT.

There are many counts of this clonotype. V usage is TRBV12-5 and J usage is TRBJ2-1, with D possibly called TRBD1 or TRBD2 (6 bases each). In germline, CDR1 is LGHNT, CDR2 FRNRAP. The CDR3 has 16 amino acids. With 5 bases removed from V and 8 bases from J, the gap between germline ends came to 22 bases. The CDR3 DNA is TGTGCTAGTGGTCCCCCAGGGGCGGGGCACCGCGATGAGCAGTTCTTC. Its protein product is CASGPPGAGHRDEQFF.

V gene TRBV11-3 combines with J gene TRBJ2-3; the match to TRBD1 covers 12 bases. CDR3 length: 18 residues. The V gene end was trimmed by 1 base and the J gene end by 4 bases; junction bases not matched to a gene: 9. Per the germline V gene, CDR1 is SGHNT and CDR2 is YENEEA. Here the CDR3 reads CASSLGDRGRTDADTQYF. CDR3 in DNA: TGTGCCAGCAGCTTAGGGGACAGGGGGCGCACAGACGCAGATACGCAGTATTTT.

At least ten counts were recorded for this clonotype. The CDR3 DNA reads as TGTGCCAGCAGTTACCCAGATTACAGGGACAGCTTCTATGGCTACACCTTC. It codes for CASSYPDYRDSFYGYTF. The V and J genes are TRBV6-2 or TRBV6-3 and TRBJ1-2, with 7 bases matching TRBD1. The CDR3 sequence is 17 residues long. Germline trimming cut 2 bases from V and 4 bases from J; bases unmatched to any gene: 13. The germline CDR1 and CDR2 sequences are MNHEY and SVGEGT.

This clonotype was observed many times. The chain has TRBV3-1 and TRBJ2-3; TRBD2 aligns across 11 bases. CDR3 size: 14 residues. V was clipped by 4 bases and J by 5 bases; unmatched bases: 2. Germline values: CDR1 LGHDT, CDR2 YNNKEL (reference sequence). CDR3 amino acids: CASSLTSGEDTQYF. The DNA for the CDR3 is TGTGCCAGCAGCCTGACTAGCGGGGAAGATACGCAGTATTTT.

This clonotype was seen many times. This chain links TRBV12-3 or TRBV12-4 with TRBJ2-1; D gene unclear. This CDR3 is built from 14 residues. With 5 bases removed from V and 5 bases from J, the gap between germline ends came to 13 bases. CDR3: CASSPVASHNEQFF. CDR3 nucleotide sequence: TGTGCCAGCAGTCCCGTGGCATCCCACAATGAGCAGTTCTTC.

This clonotype came up a few times. The V and J genes are TRBV6-2 or TRBV6-3 and TRBJ2-1; the D gene could be TRBD1 or TRBD2 (6 bases each). The V and J ends lost 2 bases and 10 bases respectively, with 12 bases between them. CDR1 and CDR2 (germline): MNHEY, SVGEGT. The CDR3 totals 13 residues. The CDR3 DNA reads as TGTGCCAGCAGTTACACCGGGGGCCGGGAGCAGTTCTTC. The encoded protein is CASSYTGGREQFF.

This clonotype was seen only a few times. A junction end diverges from the germline sequence, so it may reflect a read error. The V call is TRBV7-9, the J call TRBJ2-1; possible D gene TRBD2, 5 bases. The CDR3 spans 15 residues. Germline lookup yields CDR1 SEHNR and CDR2 FQNEAQ (reference sequence). The CDR3: CASSSLAVDYYEQFF. DNA for the CDR3: TGTGCCAGCAGCTCCCTCGCGGTTGACTACTATGAGCAGTTCTTC.

This clonotype was seen only a few times. The chain uses TRBV12-3 or TRBV12-4 and TRBJ2-3, with a possible D match to TRBD2 (5 bases). Trimming left V 6 bases short and J 2 bases short, with 9 bases between. This CDR3 comprises 13 residues. This CDR3 reads CASSGLNTDTQYF. The CDR3 DNA follows: TGTGCCAGCAGCGGACTTAACACAGATACGCAGTATTTT.

CDR3 nucleotide sequence: TGTGCCAGCAGCTTAGGAGGAGGGGAGCAGTACTTC. Translation: CASSLGGGEQYF. The chain is built from TRBV7-6 and TRBJ2-7; D possibly corresponds to TRBD2 (6 bases). This CDR3 has 12 residues. V was shortened by 1 base and J by 7 bases, with 8 bases between the two germline ends. From germline, CDR1 is SGHVS and CDR2 FNYEAQ.

This clonotype was detected a few times. CDR3 DNA sequence: TGTGCCAGCAGTTGGTACGGGATCGGCTATGGCTACACCTTC. Its translation is CASSWYGIGYGYTF. The chain links TRBV6-2 or TRBV6-3 to TRBJ1-2; D is undetermined. Germline assignment: CDR1 MNHEY and CDR2 SVGEGT. Deletions cut 4 bases from V and 4 bases from J, with 13 bases between. This CDR3 comprises 14 residues.

This clonotype was found a few times. V is TRBV6-5 and J is TRBJ1-4; no clear D. The CDR3 is made up of 15 amino acids. With 2 bases removed from V and 0 bases from J, the gap between germline ends came to 7 bases. The germline V gene encodes CDR1 MNHEY and CDR2 SVGAGI. The chain's CDR3 is CASSYRGATNEKLFF. The DNA of the CDR3 is TGTGCCAGCAGTTACCGGGGTGCAACTAATGAAAAACTGTTTTTT.

This clonotype has more than one count but fewer than ten. The CDR3 carries no conserved terminal phenylalanine or tryptophan, so it likely arises from a read error. Because the CDR3's place on the DNA is in doubt, the DNA is left out and the CDR3 is given as listed by TCRdb. The chain employs TRBV21-1 and TRBJ2-7. TRBV21-1 has pseudogene status. The CDR3 has 8 amino acids, counting both end residues. CDR3 sequence: CASSAAQA.

The table lists this clonotype with many counts. The chain links TRBV6-2 or TRBV6-3 to TRBJ2-3; TRBD1 agrees at 8 bases. Germline loops: CDR1 MNHEY, CDR2 SVGEGT. The CDR3 is 14 amino acids. J lost 4 bases, V lost 2 bases, and 2 bases had no gene match. The CDR3 reads CASSYDRGADTQYF. CDR3 bases: TGTGCCAGCAGTTACGACAGGGGAGCAGATACGCAGTATTTT.

This clonotype was seen at least ten times. The rearrangement links TRBV20-1 to TRBJ1-1, with D possibly TRBD1 on 5 matching bases. CDR1 is DFQATT, CDR2 SNEGSKA, per germline (reference sequence). V dropped 0 bases and J dropped 1 base, with 9 bases sitting between them. The CDR3 consists of 14 residues. CDR3 in DNA: TGCAGTGCTAGAGATCTAAGGGGGAACACTGAAGCTTTCTTT. Residues: CSARDLRGNTEAFF.

This clonotype was counted a few times. The chain joins TRBV24-1 to TRBJ1-1, with a weak D call TRBD1 (6 bases). Trimming pared 7 bases from V and 0 bases from J, leaving 11 bases between. This CDR3 contains 14 residues. CDR1 and CDR2 from the germline V gene are KGHDR and SFDVKD. CDR3 amino acids: CATRGAGMNTEAFF. CDR3 nucleotide sequence: TGTGCCACCAGGGGGGCGGGAATGAACACTGAAGCTTTCTTT.

The chain combines TRBV18 with TRBJ2-6; D uncertain. CDR1 KGHSH and CDR2 LQKENI come from the germline V gene. CDR3 size: 15 residues. Between the trimmed V and J ends, which lost 1 base and 0 bases, there was a span of 4 bases. The CDR3: CASSPLSSGANVLTF. CDR3 sequence (DNA): TGTGCCAGCTCACCACTCAGCTCTGGGGCCAACGTCCTGACTTTC.

The chain uses TRBV27 and TRBJ2-3; tentative D call: TRBD2 (6 bases). The V gene's germline CDR1 is MNHEY and CDR2 SMNVEV (reference sequence). There are 15 residues in the CDR3. Trimming stripped 3 bases from V and 6 bases from J, with 16 bases between. The CDR3: CASSFYEEGRDTQYF. In DNA form, the CDR3 reads TGTGCCAGCAGTTTTTATGAGGAGGGGCGTGATACGCAGTATTTT.

This clonotype was seen more than once but under ten times. This chain connects TRBV7-3 to TRBJ1-6, with D uncertain. The V and J ends lost 4 bases and 6 bases respectively, with 7 bases between them. The CDR3 has 13 amino acids. Germline V CDR1 and CDR2: SGHTA, FQGTGA. DNA for the CDR3: TGTGCCAGCAGCTACGCGGCTAATTCACCCCTCCACTTT. Its translation is CASSYAANSPLHF.

This clonotype was seen at least ten times. The chain carries TRBV19 and TRBJ2-1; possibly TRBD1 or TRBD2 for D (5 bases each). The V gene's germline CDR1 is LNHDA and CDR2 SQIVND (reference sequence). The CDR3 runs to 19 residues. V gave up 6 bases and J gave up 0 bases, with 24 bases separating them. The CDR3 region has the DNA TGTGCCAGTAGCTCCGCCTCTGACAGTTTTCGGGGCTCCTACAATGAGCAGTTCTTC. Amino acids: CASSSASDSFRGSYNEQFF.

The CDR3 region has the DNA TGTGCCAGCAGCGCCTCCGGACGGAGCACTGAAGCTTTCTTT. Residues: CASSASGRSTEAFF. This chain links TRBV7-3 with TRBJ1-1, with no clear D. CDR1 is SGHTA and CDR2 is FQGTGA in the germline V gene. V shed 5 bases and J shed 4 bases, with 14 bases lying between them. The CDR3 spans 14 residues.

The CDR3 is CASSQGGTVNSPLHF. The CDR3 region has the DNA TGTGCCAGCAGCCAGGGGGGGACAGTGAATTCACCCCTCCACTTT. The chain uses TRBV12-3 or TRBV12-4 and TRBJ1-6; 7 bases fit TRBD1. The length of the CDR3 is 15 residues. Trimming removed 6 bases from V and 7 bases from J; junction bases left unmatched: 9.

This clonotype was seen a handful of times. V and J are TRBV7-3 and TRBJ2-5; maybe TRBD2 (5 bases). This CDR3 has 13 amino acids. CDR1 is SGHTA and CDR2 is FQGTGA in the germline V gene. V shed 5 bases and J shed 7 bases, with 14 bases lying between them. CDR3 in DNA: TGTGCCAGCAGCAGCACGGGGAGCGGGACCCAGTACTTC. Translated, it gives CASSSTGSGTQYF.

Many counts were recorded for this clonotype. CDR3 amino acids: CASSSGNRDMNTEAFF. Here the CDR3 DNA reads TGTGCCAGCAGTTCAGGGAACAGGGACATGAACACTGAAGCTTTCTTT. V gene TRBV11-1 combines with J gene TRBJ1-1; weak D call: TRBD1 (6 bases). The CDR3 loop spans 16 amino acids. Germline V gene sequence: CDR1 SGHAT, CDR2 FQDESV (reference sequence). V was pared by 6 bases and J by 0 bases, with 17 bases between.